A single sample gave rise to the 19 T cell receptor beta chains below, sequenced in a study of CD8 T cells in Susac syndrome (dated by TCRdb to about 2019). The library relied on the immunoSEQ multiplex PCR assay. RNA was extracted with the RNeasy kit and roughly 0.5 to 1 ug was reverse transcribed using random hexamers. TCRdb took the public reads, trimmed them with fastp at Q25, ran MiXCR for clone calling and kept in-frame beta chains. Under each unique CDR3 protein, matching rows form one entry showing the most common genes and DNA. In this sample the table shows roughly 160,000 distinct CDR3 sequences, more than 90% of which occur a single time. Jointly, the top ten make up under 0.15% of the sample. Sequencing was done on a sample of CD4+ T cells from PBMCs. The receptors derive from a human donor in good health.

This chain links TRBV7-9 with TRBJ1-5, with D hard to call. Trimming pared 5 bases from V and 5 bases from J, leaving 10 bases between. Per the germline V gene, CDR1 is SEHNR and CDR2 is FQNEAQ (reference sequence). The CDR3 is made up of 13 amino acids. DNA for the CDR3: TGTGCCAGCAGCCTCACACCGGATCAGCCCCAGCATTTT. It is translated as CASSLTPDQPQHF. Using reference TRBV7-9 and TRBJ1-5 for the parts outside the CDR3, the full variable domain is DTGVSQNPRHKITKRGQNVTFRCDPISEHNRLYWYRQTLGQGPEFLTYFQNEAQLEKSRLLSDRFSAERPKGSFSTLEIQRTEQGDSAMYLCASSLTPDQPQHFGDGTRLSIL.

The V gene is TRBV20-1, the J gene TRBJ1-1; no clear D gene. The germline V gene has CDR1 DFQATT and CDR2 SNEGSKA (reference sequence). Trimming shortened V by 0 bases and J by 0 bases, and 8 bases separated the two germline ends. The CDR3 has 14 amino acids. The CDR3 sequence: CSARDRGMNTEAFF. The CDR3 coding sequence is TGCAGTGCTAGAGATCGCGGTATGAACACTGAAGCTTTCTTT.

The table lists this clonotype with a count of one. This chain connects TRBV5-1 to TRBJ2-3; tentatively, D is TRBD2 (7 bases). The CDR3 spans 15 residues. With 5 bases removed from V and 0 bases from J, the gap between germline ends came to 13 bases. Germline CDR1 SGHRS, CDR2 YFSETQ. This CDR3 reads CASSQGRGSTDTQYF. The CDR3 DNA reads as TGCGCCAGCAGTCAGGGGCGGGGGAGCACAGATACGCAGTATTTT.

The chain carries TRBV27 and TRBJ2-7; D possibly corresponds to TRBD2 (7 bases). The CDR3 totals 14 residues. Between the trimmed V and J ends, which lost 4 bases and 0 bases, there was a span of 10 bases. Germline V CDR1 and CDR2: MNHEY, SMNVEV (reference sequence). As DNA, the CDR3 is TGTGCCAGCAGTTCCCGGGGGGCCTCCTACGAGCAGTACTTC. Protein product: CASSSRGASYEQYF.

The chain is built from TRBV5-1 and TRBJ1-6; 7 bases agree with TRBD1. The germline V gene has CDR1 SGHRS and CDR2 YFSETQ. This CDR3 is built from 15 residues. J gave up 10 bases and V 2 bases, and 9 bases lay outside the gene matches. The DNA of the CDR3 is TGCGCCAGCAGCTTACACGGACAGGAGGGGTCACCCCTCCACTTT. This codes for CASSLHGQEGSPLHF.

The genes are TRBV6-5 and TRBJ2-3; D unclear. The germline V gene has CDR1 MNHEY and CDR2 SVGAGI. The CDR3 contains 11 residues. With 5 bases removed from V and 9 bases from J, the gap between germline ends came to 9 bases. The CDR3 protein is CASSQMGTQYF. The CDR3 region has the DNA TGTGCCAGCAGTCAGATGGGAACGCAGTATTTT.

V gene TRBV4-2 combines with J gene TRBJ2-2; the D gene is possibly TRBD1 (5 bases). The CDR3 extends over 13 amino acids. CDR1 is LGHNA and CDR2 is YNFKEQ in the germline V gene. Trimming took off 1 base at V and 6 bases at J, with 6 bases between the two ends. CDR3 sequence (DNA): TGTGCCAGCAGCCAAGTGACAGCCGGGGAGCTGTTTTTT. Translated, it gives CASSQVTAGELFF.

The chain recombines TRBV7-8 with TRBJ2-1; TRBD2 matches at 11 bases. The CDR3 loop spans 15 amino acids. Germline V CDR1 and CDR2: SGHVS, FQNEAQ. V dropped 5 bases and J dropped 6; count of bases not matched to a gene: 6. The CDR3 DNA is TGTGCCAGCAGCCACTTAGCGGGGGGGCCCAATGAGCAGTTCTTC. The encoded protein is CASSHLAGGPNEQFF.

The genes are TRBV30 and TRBJ1-1, with D maybe TRBD1 (6 bases). This CDR3 has 11 amino acids. The ends were cut back, 5 bases at V and 7 bases at J, with 11 bases in the middle. The V gene's germline CDR1 is GTSNPN and CDR2 SVGIG (reference sequence). CDR3 DNA: TGTGCCTGGGTACAGGGAGTTGAAGCTTTCTTT. Its translation: CAWVQGVEAFF. Using reference TRBV30 and TRBJ1-1 for the parts outside the CDR3, the full variable domain is SQTIHQWPATLVQPVGSPLSLECTVEGTSNPNLYWYRQAAGRGLQLLFYSVGIGQISSEVPQNLSASRPQDRQFILSSKKLLLSDSGFYLCAWVQGVEAFFGQGTRLTVV.

The V and J genes are TRBV27 and TRBJ2-7, with 8 bases matching TRBD1. The junction had 9 bases not matched to a gene; V was cut back by 5 bases and J by 3 bases. The CDR3 is 15 amino acids. From germline, CDR1 is MNHEY and CDR2 SMNVEV (reference sequence). CDR3 bases: TGTGCCAGCAGTAAGGGACAGGCTATAGTCTACGAGCAGTACTTC. It yields the protein CASSKGQAIVYEQYF.

The CDR3 spells CASSSYRGEQPQHF. The CDR3 nucleotides read TGTGCCAGCAGTTCCTACAGGGGTGAGCAGCCCCAGCATTTT. The chain recombines TRBV27 with TRBJ1-5, with 7 positions matching TRBD1. Germline assignment: CDR1 MNHEY and CDR2 SMNVEV (reference sequence). CDR3 length: 14 amino acids. The trim removed 4 bases at V and 7 bases at J, leaving 7 bases unmatched.

This chain uses TRBV11-2 with TRBJ2-1, with 11 bases lining up with TRBD2. V lost 3 bases and J lost 0; bases outside the gene matches: 10. Germline V gives CDR1 SGHAT, CDR2 FQNNGV. The CDR3 is 19 amino acids. Here the CDR3 DNA reads TGTGCCAGCAGCTTCGATGCGACTAGCGGGGTACGCTCCTACAATGAGCAGTTCTTC. It specifies CASSFDATSGVRSYNEQFF.

This clonotype was recorded only once. V is TRBV20-1 and J is TRBJ1-6; TRBD1 matches 11 bases. This CDR3 is 14 amino acids long. Per the germline V gene, CDR1 is DFQATT and CDR2 is SNEGSKA (reference sequence). J was trimmed by 13 bases and V by 0 bases; bases with no gene match: 5. The CDR3 region is CSAREDRGRNPLHF. Written as DNA, the CDR3 is TGCAGTGCTAGAGAGGACAGGGGGCGAAACCCCCTCCACTTT.

In this sample, this clonotype turned up once. This chain links TRBV10-3 with TRBJ2-2; no clear D gene. The CDR3 consists of 11 residues. Looked up from germline, CDR1 is ENHRY and CDR2 is SYGVKD. V lost 4 bases, J lost 6 bases, and 3 bases lay in between. CDR3 amino acids: CAISASGELFF. The CDR3 region has the DNA TGTGCCATCAGTGCTTCCGGGGAGCTGTTTTTT.

The chain employs TRBV28 and TRBJ2-3; D gene ambiguous. This CDR3 is built from 11 residues. Trimming took off 6 bases at V and 4 bases at J, with 5 bases between the two ends. Germline CDR1 MDHEN, CDR2 SYDVKM. The CDR3 DNA reads TGTGCCAGCAGCCTACCAGATACGCAGTATTTT. Amino acid sequence: CASSLPDTQYF.

This sequence joins TRBV27 and TRBJ1-2, with D possibly being TRBD1 (6 bases). The V gene lost 6 bases and the J gene lost 5 bases, with 19 bases spanning the gap. Germline V CDR1 and CDR2: MNHEY, SMNVEV (reference sequence). The CDR3 is 15 amino acids. For the CDR3, the DNA is TGTGCCAGCAGGGGAGGTGGACAGCAGACTTATGGCTACACCTTC. It yields the protein CASRGGGQQTYGYTF.

The J gene is TRBJ2-5, the V gene TRBV5-4, with a tentative D call TRBD2 (7 bases). Deletions cut 0 bases from V and 4 bases from J, with 10 bases between. CDR1 is SGHNT and CDR2 is YYREEE in the germline V gene (reference sequence). The CDR3 sequence is 14 residues long. The DNA of the CDR3 is TGTGCCAGCAGCTTGGGGGGGGGCCGAGAGACCCAGTACTTC. It yields the protein CASSLGGGRETQYF.

This chain connects TRBV3-1 to TRBJ2-3; 7 bases are a match to TRBD2. Germline trimming cut 2 bases from V and 0 bases from J; bases unmatched to any gene: 5. The CDR3 is made up of 16 amino acids. CDR1 is LGHDT and CDR2 is YNNKEL in the germline V gene (reference sequence). The CDR3 here is CASSQLSGVSTDTQYF. CDR3 nucleotides: TGTGCCAGCAGCCAACTAAGCGGGGTTAGCACAGATACGCAGTATTTT.

This chain connects TRBV24-1 to TRBJ2-1; tentative D call: TRBD1 (5 bases). CDR3 length: 16 residues. V gave up 6 bases and J gave up 3 bases, with 17 bases separating them. From germline, CDR1 is KGHDR and CDR2 SFDVKD. CDR3 in amino acids: CATSSKGQGFYNEQFF. In DNA, the CDR3 is TGTGCCACCAGTAGTAAAGGGCAGGGTTTCTACAATGAGCAGTTCTTC.